These T cell receptor beta chains were read from a single sample in a study of Ad26.COV2.S vaccination and SARS-CoV-2 variants. Profiled with immunoSEQ multiplex PCR; TCRdb holds only in-frame clones, not every one. The sample records some 350,000 clones, about 92% being singletons. The starting material was peripheral blood, obtained after recovery from COVID-19. These receptors were taken from a human donor who had recovered from COVID-19. Each CDR3 is given with its conserved first and last residue. A D gene is named only where the DNA matches it firmly. Rows may omit the clone size; those that give it use once, few, many or a size class.

abundance,j_gene,v_gene,d_gene,CDR3aa,CDR3nt
NA,TRBJ1-2,TRBV29-1,NA,CSVETPGVGYGYTF,TGCAGCGTTGAAACACCAGGGGTCGGCTATGGCTACACCTTC
NA,TRBJ2-1,TRBV5-6,NA,CASSSELIAVEQFF,TGTGCCAGCAGCTCCGAGTTAATAGCGGTTGAGCAGTTCTTC
NA,TRBJ2-7,TRBV7-9,NA,CASRNMAGSSYEQYF,TGTGCCAGCAGGAACATGGCTGGGAGCTCCTACGAGCAGTACTTC
NA,TRBJ1-2,TRBV24-1,TRBD1,CATSDSSGQGSLTF,TGTGCCACCAGTGATTCCTCAGGACAGGGGAGTCTCACCTTC
NA,TRBJ1-2,TRBV10-2,NA,CASSGQSGHRTF,TGCGCCAGCAGTGGACAGAGCGGGCATCGCACCTTC
NA,TRBJ1-1,TRBV5-6,TRBD1,CASSLGGTGTEAFF,TGTGCCAGCAGCTTGGGGGGGACAGGCACTGAAGCTTTCTTT
NA,TRBJ2-1,TRBV4-1,NA,CASSQVLGEQFF,TGCGCCAGCAGCCAAGTGTTGGGTGAGCAGTTCTTC
once,TRBJ2-1,TRBV19,NA,CASSIYPGPEQFF,TGTGCCAGTAGTATATATCCGGGGCCAGAGCAGTTCTTC
NA,TRBJ2-5,TRBV5-4,TRBD1,CASSLRRLPGGFGETQYF,TGTGCCAGCAGCTTGCGACGCTTACCAGGGGGCTTCGGAGAGACCCAGTACTTC
NA,TRBJ2-5,TRBV7-9,TRBD2,CASSSSGGPKQETQYF,TGTGCCAGCAGCTCCTCGGGGGGGCCTAAGCAAGAGACCCAGTACTTC
once,TRBJ2-7,TRBV27,NA,CASSLSRQTYEQYF,TGTGCCAGCAGTTTATCCCGACAGACATACGAGCAGTACTTC
NA,TRBJ2-3,TRBV5-1,TRBD2,CASSSPSGSTDTQYF,TGCGCCAGCAGCTCCCCTAGCGGGAGCACAGATACGCAGTATTTT
NA,TRBJ2-7,TRBV27,NA,CASSIGPDGEQYF,TGTGCCAGCAGTATAGGGCCCGACGGCGAGCAGTACTTC
NA,TRBJ1-6,TRBV18,NA,CASSPETGGSPLHF,TGTGCCAGCTCACCAGAAACAGGCGGGTCACCCCTCCACTTT
NA,TRBJ1-5,TRBV5-1,TRBD1,CASRPTGGSNQPQHF,TGCGCCAGCAGACCGACAGGGGGTAGCAATCAGCCCCAGCATTTT
NA,TRBJ2-3,TRBV5-4,TRBD2,CASSPDGAVAGATDTQYF,TGTGCCAGCAGCCCGGACGGGGCGGTAGCGGGGGCCACAGATACGCAGTATTTT
NA,TRBJ2-3,TRBV19,NA,CASRPPGHHTDTQYF,TGTGCCAGTAGGCCTCCGGGACACCACACAGATACGCAGTATTTT
NA,TRBJ1-2,TRBV27,TRBD1,CASNPGTVVGGGYTF,TGTGCCAGCAATCCCGGGACAGTGGTTGGAGGAGGCTACACCTTC
NA,TRBJ1-5,TRBV27,TRBD1,CASSPRGDQPQHF,TGTGCCAGCAGCCCCAGGGGGGATCAGCCCCAGCATTTT
NA,TRBJ2-7,TRBV10-1,TRBD2,CASSEMASGGLYEQYF,TGCGCCAGCAGTGAAATGGCTAGCGGGGGCCTTTACGAGCAGTACTTC
NA,TRBJ1-2,TRBV7-2,NA,CASSLAGRDGYTF,TGTGCCAGCAGCTTAGCAGGTCGAGATGGCTACACCTTC
NA,TRBJ1-3,TRBV28,NA,CASSSTGRGNTIYF,TGTGCCAGCAGTTCGACAGGTCGAGGAAACACCATATATTTT
NA,TRBJ1-5,TRBV3-1/TRBV3-2,NA,CASSQDEWDSNQPQHF,TGTGCCAGCAGCCAAGATGAGTGGGATAGCAATCAGCCCCAGCATTTT
NA,TRBJ1-2,TRBV14,NA,CASSQGAVKYGYTF,TGTGCCAGCAGCCAAGGGGCCGTAAAGTATGGCTACACCTTC
NA,TRBJ1-1,TRBV5-1,NA,CASSLNFGRGMNTEAFF,TGCGCCAGCAGCTTGAATTTTGGGAGAGGGATGAACACTGAAGCTTTCTTT
NA,TRBJ1-2,TRBV10-3,NA,CAISESRGNGYTF,TGTGCCATCAGTGAGTCAAGAGGGAATGGCTACACCTTC
NA,TRBJ2-5,TRBV7-2,TRBD2,CASSGSGGAGETQYF,TGTGCCAGCTCGGGTAGCGGGGGGGCCGGGGAGACCCAGTACTTC
NA,TRBJ1-2,TRBV2,NA,CASRYVGSYGYTF,TGTGCCAGCAGATATGTGGGTAGCTATGGCTACACCTTC
once,TRBJ1-1,TRBV4-1,NA,CASSQERNTEAFF,TGCGCCAGCAGCCAAGAGCGGAACACTGAAGCTTTCTTT
NA,TRBJ1-6,TRBV10-3,TRBD1,CAISETTGQAGSPLHF,TGTGCCATCAGTGAAACGACAGGGCAAGCAGGTTCACCCCTCCACTTT
once,TRBJ1-2,TRBV6-5,NA,CASSYSGENGYTF,TGTGCCAGCAGTTACTCGGGGGAGAATGGCTACACCTTC
NA,TRBJ1-2,TRBV4-2,NA,CASSPDFSYGYTF,TGTGCCAGCAGCCCGGACTTCTCCTATGGCTACACCTTC
NA,TRBJ1-6,TRBV4-1,TRBD1,CASSHRLGQGREKSPLHF,TGCGCCAGCAGCCATCGATTAGGACAGGGAAGGGAGAAATCACCCCTCCACTTT
once,TRBJ2-1,TRBV9,NA,CASSVGDEQFF,TGTGCCAGCAGCGTAGGAGATGAGCAGTTCTTC
NA,TRBJ1-4,TRBV5-1,NA,CASSLTPGIEEKLFF,TGCGCCAGCAGCTTGACACCCGGGATAGAAGAAAAACTGTTTTTT
NA,TRBJ2-5,TRBV5-1,NA,CASSPRGQETQYF,TGCGCCAGCAGCCCCAGGGGCCAAGAGACCCAGTACTTC
once,TRBJ1-1,TRBV9,NA,CASSAQGYTEAFF,TGTGCCAGCAGCGCACAGGGTTACACTGAAGCTTTCTTT
NA,TRBJ1-2,TRBV5-8,TRBD1,CASSLVRGNYGYTF,TGTGCCAGCAGCTTGGTCAGGGGGAACTATGGCTACACCTTC
NA,TRBJ1-3,TRBV9,NA,CASAPGVSYSGNTIYF,TGTGCCAGCGCTCCCGGGGTGAGCTACTCTGGAAACACCATATATTTT
NA,TRBJ1-3,TRBV11-2,NA,CASSLGWGGASRSGNTIYF,TGTGCCAGCAGCCTGGGATGGGGAGGCGCATCACGTTCTGGAAACACCATATATTTT
NA,TRBJ2-6,TRBV3-1/TRBV3-2,TRBD1,CASSQGDRPSGANVLTF,TGTGCCAGCAGCCAAGGGGACAGGCCCTCTGGGGCCAACGTCCTGACTTTC
NA,TRBJ2-7,TRBV3-1/TRBV3-2,TRBD2,CASSPIAGGPYEQYF,TGTGCCAGCAGCCCGATAGCGGGGGGGCCCTACGAGCAGTACTTC
NA,TRBJ1-5,TRBV12-3/TRBV12-4,NA,CASSSGGQPQHF,TGTGCCAGCAGTTCGGGGGGACAGCCCCAGCATTTT
NA,TRBJ2-1,TRBV7-9,TRBD1,CASIKSGQGAGEQFF,TGTGCCAGCATCAAATCGGGACAGGGGGCAGGTGAGCAGTTCTTC
NA,TRBJ1-5,TRBV20-1,NA,CSASRLNAITPQHF,TGCAGTGCTAGTCGCCTTAACGCCATCACGCCCCAGCATTTT
NA,TRBJ2-2,TRBV11-2,NA,CASSPGSGELFF,TGTGCCAGCAGCCCCGGCTCCGGGGAGCTGTTTTTT
once,TRBJ1-2,TRBV23-1,NA,CASSQPDSPNYGYTF,TGCGCCAGCAGTCAACCGGACAGCCCTAACTATGGCTACACCTTC
NA,TRBJ1-5,TRBV20-1,TRBD1,CSASRGQGVGGNQPQHF,TGCAGTGCTAGTCGGGGACAGGGTGTAGGTGGCAATCAGCCCCAGCATTTT
NA,TRBJ2-1,TRBV5-1,TRBD2,CASSLSLAGGRNEQFF,TGCGCCAGCAGCTTGTCTCTAGCGGGGGGGCGCAATGAGCAGTTCTTC
NA,TRBJ2-3,TRBV12-3/TRBV12-4,NA,CASSSGYTDTQYF,TGTGCCAGCAGTTCTGGATACACAGATACGCAGTATTTT